These T cell receptor beta chains were read from a single sample in a study of monozygotic twins with inflammatory bowel disease. With the 5' RACE reads reprocessed, TCRdb shows one record per CDR3 protein and no DNA. Listed are about 380,000 distinct CDR3 sequences; 2.5% to 3% falls within the top ten. The sequenced sample was blood. The receptors shown here come from a human donor with ulcerative colitis or Crohn's disease, or a healthy co-twin of an affected twin (not recorded which). Both conserved end residues are part of each CDR3. Fields, in order: V gene, J gene, CDR3 protein.

V: TRBV7-2; J: TRBJ2-3; CDR3: CASSPPGQGLDTQYF
V: TRBV11-2; J: TRBJ2-2; CDR3: CASSYGLRDRVTGELFF
V: TRBV27; J: TRBJ2-7; CDR3: CASSLSLAGAYEQYF
V: TRBV15; J: TRBJ2-7; CDR3: CATSRSFDSGRKRQYF
V: TRBV5-1; J: TRBJ2-3; CDR3: CASSLSSGGADTQYF
V: TRBV19; J: TRBJ1-1; CDR3: CASTSRRDRNTEAFF
V: TRBV12-3/TRBV12-4; J: TRBJ2-7; CDR3: CASSYRRQGVGEQYF
V: TRBV7-9; J: TRBJ2-3; CDR3: CASSLRISGSTDTQYF
V: TRBV5-1; J: TRBJ2-5; CDR3: CASSLTTGLETQYF
V: TRBV7-3; J: TRBJ2-3; CDR3: CASSRRLAGTDTQYF
V: TRBV25-1; J: TRBJ1-5; CDR3: CASSEAGFATGQPQHF
V: TRBV6-1; J: TRBJ1-2; CDR3: CASSLQGGGGYTF
V: TRBV6-4; J: TRBJ2-1; CDR3: CASSVTGDRNEQFF
V: TRBV4-1; J: TRBJ2-1; CDR3: CASRLTVNSYNEQFF
V: TRBV7-9; J: TRBJ2-7; CDR3: CASTLTGSAYEQYF
V: TRBV7-2; J: TRBJ2-2; CDR3: CASSLAYGELFF
V: TRBV12-3/TRBV12-4; J: TRBJ1-5; CDR3: CASSSDRVLVRPQHF
V: TRBV7-2; J: TRBJ2-1; CDR3: CASRLTGGTKLLREQFF
V: TRBV18; J: TRBJ1-4; CDR3: CASSLGQSATNEKLFF
V: TRBV9; J: TRBJ2-3; CDR3: CASSGRPGEDTQYF
V: TRBV27; J: TRBJ2-5; CDR3: CASSLLAPVRVETQYF
V: TRBV7-9; J: TRBJ2-6; CDR3: CASSPRGAGSGANVLTF
V: TRBV20-1; J: TRBJ1-1; CDR3: CSARVVSGGRGTEAFF
V: TRBV2; J: TRBJ2-5; CDR3: CASSGVAGGETQYF
V: TRBV7-2; J: TRBJ1-6; CDR3: CASSLAGRVGSPLHF
V: TRBV19; J: TRBJ2-1; CDR3: CASTQGLYNEQFF
V: TRBV12-3/TRBV12-4; J: TRBJ2-5; CDR3: CASGDRVQETQYF
V: TRBV12-3/TRBV12-4; J: TRBJ2-3; CDR3: CASSPWTSGGPFTDTQYF
V: TRBV28; J: TRBJ2-7; CDR3: CASGGGDLPYEQYF
V: TRBV11-2; J: TRBJ1-2; CDR3: CASSFNSYYGYTF
V: TRBV7-2; J: TRBJ2-2; CDR3: CASSPPGRTGNTGELFF
V: TRBV7-9; J: TRBJ2-3; CDR3: CASSLSVGEADTQYF
V: TRBV7-9; J: TRBJ1-2; CDR3: CASSLAAGTFGYTF
V: TRBV20-1; J: TRBJ2-2; CDR3: CSARAGTSVSGELFF
V: TRBV7-2; J: TRBJ1-2; CDR3: CASSSQRQGYGYTF
V: TRBV3-1; J: TRBJ1-1; CDR3: CASSPPRGHTEAFF
V: TRBV18; J: TRBJ2-1; CDR3: CASSPLTGGSYNEQFF
V: TRBV20-1; J: TRBJ2-5; CDR3: CSAWEGGGETQYF